The clone carrying this TCR beta chain was seen a few times. V gave up 3 bases and J gave up 4 bases, with 14 bases separating them. The CDR3 has 15 residues. The germline V gene has CDR1 PRHDT and CDR2 FYEKMQ (reference sequence). The data originate from a study of human T cells and chemical hapten exposure. Overall study: Largely, small differences in pooled library volume made per-sample TCR yields vary.

Indicated time point: pre-sensitization, week 0. Treatment given: therapeutic diphenylcyclopropenone sensitization with weekly scalp DPC. Donors were 18 to 70-year-old alopecia patients suitable for DPC. In the study's own analysis: A per-sample median of around 100,000 TCRs was observed, with counts ranging from about 20,000 to 750,000. TCRdb itself ran the RACE reads through MiXCR, one entry per CDR3 protein. For this entry, the V and J calls and clone size follow TCRdb and not the study's own pipeline. This repertoire shows fewer than 140,000 distinct CDR3 sequences, less than 15% found once; its top ten account for roughly 1.6%.

Sequenced here: whole blood, sampled in connection with sensitization to the hapten diphenylcyclopropenone (DPC). J is TRBJ2-3 and V is TRBV13; either TRBD1 or TRBD2 may supply D (5 bases each). The sequence came from a woman aged 45-60 years with alopecia areata. Some clones in this sample may be carry-over from other donors' samples. CDR3 amino acids: CASSFGTSGADTQYF. In DNA, the CDR3 is TGTGCCAGCAGCTTCGGGACGTCTGGCGCAGATACGCAGTATTTT.